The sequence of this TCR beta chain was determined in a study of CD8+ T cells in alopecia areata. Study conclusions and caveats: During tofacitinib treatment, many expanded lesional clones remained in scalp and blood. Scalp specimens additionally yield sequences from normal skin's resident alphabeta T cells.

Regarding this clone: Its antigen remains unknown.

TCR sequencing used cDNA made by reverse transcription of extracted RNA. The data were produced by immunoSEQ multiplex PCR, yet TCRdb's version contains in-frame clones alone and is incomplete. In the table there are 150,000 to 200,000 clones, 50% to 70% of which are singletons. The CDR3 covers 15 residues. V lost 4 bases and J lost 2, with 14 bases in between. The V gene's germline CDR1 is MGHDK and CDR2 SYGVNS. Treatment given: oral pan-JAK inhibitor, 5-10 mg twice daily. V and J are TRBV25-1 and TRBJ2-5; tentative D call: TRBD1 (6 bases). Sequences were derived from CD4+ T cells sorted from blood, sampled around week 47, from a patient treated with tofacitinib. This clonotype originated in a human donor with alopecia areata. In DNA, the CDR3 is TGTGCCAGCAGTGCGGGACATTGGGGACAAGAGACCCAGTACTTC. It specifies CASSAGHWGQETQYF.